This is a list of T cell receptor beta chains from one sample in a study of tumor-infiltrating lymphocytes in primary liver carcinoma. TCRdb re-analysed the multiplex PCR reads in MiXCR, keeping a single row per CDR3 protein. This table has about 320,000 distinct CDR3 sequences, about 62% appearing once. Input material: peripheral blood. The receptors originated from a man aged 40-49 years with primary liver carcinoma and hepatitis B virus infection. The conserved cysteine and the conserved F or W are not part of the CDR3 here. Only part of the rows carry a size: once, few, many, or a class if the clone is expanded.

cdr3_aa: ASIPGFPLGYT; j_call: TRBJ1-2; v_call: TRBV12-3/TRBV12-4; cdr3_length: 11; clone_size: .
cdr3_aa: ASSLAEGRGSYNEQF; j_call: TRBJ2-1; v_call: TRBV5-1; cdr3_length: 15; clone_size: .
cdr3_aa: ASSQDENIEAF; j_call: TRBJ1-1; v_call: TRBV14; cdr3_length: 11; clone_size: .
cdr3_aa: ASCPGLYNEQF; j_call: TRBJ2-1; v_call: TRBV11-1; cdr3_length: 11; clone_size: .
cdr3_aa: VSSPLWTGSNEQF; j_call: TRBJ2-1; v_call: TRBV11-2; cdr3_length: 13; clone_size: .
cdr3_aa: ASSFRRIRGDMQY; j_call: TRBJ2-3; v_call: TRBV28; cdr3_length: 13; clone_size: .
cdr3_aa: ASSPDGRGSYEQY; j_call: TRBJ2-7; v_call: TRBV4-3; cdr3_length: 13; clone_size: many
cdr3_aa: ASSLKLAGVDEQF; j_call: TRBJ2-1; v_call: TRBV5-4; cdr3_length: 13; clone_size: .
cdr3_aa: AGSGPGRGTGELL; j_call: TRBJ2-2; v_call: TRBV11-2; cdr3_length: 13; clone_size: once
cdr3_aa: ASRDTGDRDEQH; j_call: TRBJ2-7; v_call: TRBV6-2/TRBV6-3; cdr3_length: 12; clone_size: .
cdr3_aa: ASSFRGAKLNTEAF; j_call: TRBJ1-1; v_call: TRBV5-1; cdr3_length: 14; clone_size: .
cdr3_aa: ASRQGWYEQF; j_call: TRBJ2-1; v_call: TRBV6-1; cdr3_length: 10; clone_size: few
cdr3_aa: VNSLDWSGTTRELF; j_call: TRBJ2-2; v_call: TRBV11-2; cdr3_length: 14; clone_size: .
cdr3_aa: ASSQSLTGLNQPQH; j_call: TRBJ1-5; v_call: TRBV14; cdr3_length: 14; clone_size: many
cdr3_aa: ASNQDLAGARMTQY; j_call: TRBJ2-5; v_call: TRBV4-2; cdr3_length: 14; clone_size: once
cdr3_aa: SAKGGGWGTQY; j_call: TRBJ2-5; v_call: TRBV20-1; cdr3_length: 11; clone_size: .
cdr3_aa: ASNVGSGTVWELF; j_call: TRBJ2-2; v_call: TRBV9; cdr3_length: 13; clone_size: .
cdr3_aa: ARSQGTDMQY; j_call: TRBJ2-3; v_call: TRBV14; cdr3_length: 10; clone_size: .
cdr3_aa: ASSPLFMDMRLVNRQLNTEAF; j_call: TRBJ1-1; v_call: TRBV28; cdr3_length: 21; clone_size: few
cdr3_aa: PSSEQGAGTEAF; j_call: TRBJ1-1; v_call: TRBV10-1; cdr3_length: 12; clone_size: .
cdr3_aa: ASSSVPGIRSF; j_call: TRBJ2-7; v_call: TRBV5-1; cdr3_length: 11; clone_size: .
cdr3_aa: ASSQGQQEETQY; j_call: TRBJ2-5; v_call: TRBV4-2; cdr3_length: 12; clone_size: many
cdr3_aa: ASSQEDRGSNEQY; j_call: TRBJ2-7; v_call: TRBV4-3; cdr3_length: 13; clone_size: many
cdr3_aa: ASSKTGGNTEAF; j_call: TRBJ1-1; v_call: TRBV5-1; cdr3_length: 12; clone_size: .